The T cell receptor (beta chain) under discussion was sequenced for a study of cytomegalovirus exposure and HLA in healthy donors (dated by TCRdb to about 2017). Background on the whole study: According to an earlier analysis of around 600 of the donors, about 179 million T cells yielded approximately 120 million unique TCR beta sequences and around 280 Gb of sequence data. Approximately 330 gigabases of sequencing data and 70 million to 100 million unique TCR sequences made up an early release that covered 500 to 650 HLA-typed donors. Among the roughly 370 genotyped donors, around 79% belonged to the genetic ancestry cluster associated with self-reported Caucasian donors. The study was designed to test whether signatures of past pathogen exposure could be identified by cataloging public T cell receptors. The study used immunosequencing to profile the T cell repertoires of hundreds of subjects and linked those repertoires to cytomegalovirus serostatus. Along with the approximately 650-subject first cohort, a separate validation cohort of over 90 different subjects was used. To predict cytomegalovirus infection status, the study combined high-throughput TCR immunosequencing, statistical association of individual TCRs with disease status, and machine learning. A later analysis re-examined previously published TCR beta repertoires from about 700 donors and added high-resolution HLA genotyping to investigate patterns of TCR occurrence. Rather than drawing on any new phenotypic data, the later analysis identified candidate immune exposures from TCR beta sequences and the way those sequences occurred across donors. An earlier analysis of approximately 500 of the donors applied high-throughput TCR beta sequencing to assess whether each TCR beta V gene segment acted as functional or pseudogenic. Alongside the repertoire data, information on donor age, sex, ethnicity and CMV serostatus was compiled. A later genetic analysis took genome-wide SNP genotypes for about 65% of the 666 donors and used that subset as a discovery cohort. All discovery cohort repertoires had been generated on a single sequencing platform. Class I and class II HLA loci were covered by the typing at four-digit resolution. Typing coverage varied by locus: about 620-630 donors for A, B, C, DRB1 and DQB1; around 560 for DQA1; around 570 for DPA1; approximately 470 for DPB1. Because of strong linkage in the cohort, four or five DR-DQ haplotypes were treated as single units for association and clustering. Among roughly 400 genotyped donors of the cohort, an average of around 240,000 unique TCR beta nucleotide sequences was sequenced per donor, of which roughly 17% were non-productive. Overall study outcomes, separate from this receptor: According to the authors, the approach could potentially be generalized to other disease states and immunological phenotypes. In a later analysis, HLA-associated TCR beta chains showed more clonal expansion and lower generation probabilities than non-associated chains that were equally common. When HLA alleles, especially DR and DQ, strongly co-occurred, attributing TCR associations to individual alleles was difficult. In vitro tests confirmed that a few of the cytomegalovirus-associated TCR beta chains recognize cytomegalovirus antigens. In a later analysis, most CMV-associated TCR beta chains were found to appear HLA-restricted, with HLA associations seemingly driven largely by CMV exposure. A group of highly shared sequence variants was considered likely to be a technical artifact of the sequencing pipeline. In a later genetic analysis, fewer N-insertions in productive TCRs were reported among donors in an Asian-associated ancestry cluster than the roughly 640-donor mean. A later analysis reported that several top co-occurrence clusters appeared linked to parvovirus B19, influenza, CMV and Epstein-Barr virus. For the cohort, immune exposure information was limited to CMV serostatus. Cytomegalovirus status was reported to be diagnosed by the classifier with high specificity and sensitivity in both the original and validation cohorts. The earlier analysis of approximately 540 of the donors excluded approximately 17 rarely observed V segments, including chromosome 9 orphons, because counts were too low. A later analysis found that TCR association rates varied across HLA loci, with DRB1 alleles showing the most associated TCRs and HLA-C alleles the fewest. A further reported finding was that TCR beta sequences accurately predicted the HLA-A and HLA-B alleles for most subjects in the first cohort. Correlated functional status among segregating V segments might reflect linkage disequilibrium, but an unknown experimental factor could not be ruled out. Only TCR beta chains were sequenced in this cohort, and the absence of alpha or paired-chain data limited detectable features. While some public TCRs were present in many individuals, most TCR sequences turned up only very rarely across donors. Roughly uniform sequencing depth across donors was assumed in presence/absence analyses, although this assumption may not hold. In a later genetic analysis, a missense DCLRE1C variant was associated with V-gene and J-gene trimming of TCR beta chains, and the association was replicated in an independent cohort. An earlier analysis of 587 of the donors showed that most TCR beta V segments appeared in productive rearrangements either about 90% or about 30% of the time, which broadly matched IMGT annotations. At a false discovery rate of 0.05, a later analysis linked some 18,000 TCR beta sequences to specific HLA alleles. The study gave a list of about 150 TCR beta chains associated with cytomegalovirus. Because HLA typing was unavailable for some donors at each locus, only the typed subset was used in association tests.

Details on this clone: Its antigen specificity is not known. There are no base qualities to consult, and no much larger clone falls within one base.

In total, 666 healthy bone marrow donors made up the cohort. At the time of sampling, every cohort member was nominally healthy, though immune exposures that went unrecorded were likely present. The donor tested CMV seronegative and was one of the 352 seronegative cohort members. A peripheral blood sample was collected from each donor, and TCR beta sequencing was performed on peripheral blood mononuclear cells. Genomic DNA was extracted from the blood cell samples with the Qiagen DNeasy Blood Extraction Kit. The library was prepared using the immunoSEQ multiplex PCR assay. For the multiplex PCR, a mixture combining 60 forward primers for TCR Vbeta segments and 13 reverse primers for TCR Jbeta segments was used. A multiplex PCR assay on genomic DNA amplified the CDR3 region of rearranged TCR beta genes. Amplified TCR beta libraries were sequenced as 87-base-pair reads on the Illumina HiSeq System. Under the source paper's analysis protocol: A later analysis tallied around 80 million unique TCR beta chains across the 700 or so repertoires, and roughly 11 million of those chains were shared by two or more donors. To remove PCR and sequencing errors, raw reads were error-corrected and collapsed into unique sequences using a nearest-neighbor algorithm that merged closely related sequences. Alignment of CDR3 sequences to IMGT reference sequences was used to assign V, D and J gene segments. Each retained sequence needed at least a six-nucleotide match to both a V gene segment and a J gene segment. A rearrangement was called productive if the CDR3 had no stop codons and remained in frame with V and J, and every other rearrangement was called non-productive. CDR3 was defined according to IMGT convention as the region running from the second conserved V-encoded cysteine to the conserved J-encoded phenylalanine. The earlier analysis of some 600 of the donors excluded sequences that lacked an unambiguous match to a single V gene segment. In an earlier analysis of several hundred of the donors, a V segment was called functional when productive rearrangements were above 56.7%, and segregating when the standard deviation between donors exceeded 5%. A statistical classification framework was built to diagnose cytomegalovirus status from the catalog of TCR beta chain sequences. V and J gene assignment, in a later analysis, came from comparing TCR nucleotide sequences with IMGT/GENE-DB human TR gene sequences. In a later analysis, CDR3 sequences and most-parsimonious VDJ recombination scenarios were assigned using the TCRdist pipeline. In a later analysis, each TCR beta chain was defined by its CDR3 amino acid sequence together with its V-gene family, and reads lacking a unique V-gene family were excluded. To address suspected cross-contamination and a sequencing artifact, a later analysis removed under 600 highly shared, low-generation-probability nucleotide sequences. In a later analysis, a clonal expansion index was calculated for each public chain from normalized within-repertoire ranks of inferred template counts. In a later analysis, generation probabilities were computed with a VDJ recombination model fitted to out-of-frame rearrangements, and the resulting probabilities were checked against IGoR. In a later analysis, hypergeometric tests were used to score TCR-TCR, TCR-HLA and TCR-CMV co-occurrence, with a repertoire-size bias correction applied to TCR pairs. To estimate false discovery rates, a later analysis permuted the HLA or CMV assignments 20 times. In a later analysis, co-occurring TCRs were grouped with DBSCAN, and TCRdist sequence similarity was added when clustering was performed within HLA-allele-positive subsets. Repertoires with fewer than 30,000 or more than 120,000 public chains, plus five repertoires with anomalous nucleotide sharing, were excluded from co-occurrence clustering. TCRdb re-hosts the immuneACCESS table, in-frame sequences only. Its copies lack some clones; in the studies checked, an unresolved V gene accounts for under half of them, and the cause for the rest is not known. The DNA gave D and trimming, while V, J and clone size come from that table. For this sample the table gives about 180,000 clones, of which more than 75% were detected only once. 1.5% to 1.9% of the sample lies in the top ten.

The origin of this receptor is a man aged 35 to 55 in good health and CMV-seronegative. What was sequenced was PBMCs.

The DNA sequence is TGTGCCAGCAGCGTAGGGGCGAACAATGAGCAGTTCTTC. Its protein product is CASSVGANNEQFF. The chain links TRBV9 with TRBJ2-1; the D gene identity is not certain. The germline V gene sets CDR1 to SGDLS and CDR2 to YYNGEE. The CDR3 measures 13 amino acids from cysteine to phenylalanine. The DNA shown is the 39-base CDR3, in frame from base 1. V loses 0 bases of germline sequence and J loses 5 bases, and the interval between the two ends is 6 bases.